This T cell receptor beta chain originates from a study of cytomegalovirus exposure and HLA in healthy donors. Germline V gives CDR1 SGHRS, CDR2 YFSETQ. This CDR3 comprises 14 residues. V shed 2 bases and J shed 1 base, with 8 bases lying between them. The PCR ran on 60 Vbeta and 13 Jbeta primers. Method: immunoSEQ multiplex PCR; TCRdb's copy keeps in-frame clones and lacks some. The data hold some 150,000 clones, with around four fifths observed a single time. Nominally healthy donors provided the samples, though records likely missed some immune exposures. The sequence was obtained from a woman between 45 and 60 years old in good health and CMV-seropositive. The chain couples TRBV5-1 to TRBJ2-3, with D perhaps matching TRBD1 (6 bases). The sample taken for sequencing was PBMCs. DNA of the CDR3: TGCGCCAGCAGCTTACGACAGGGCACAGATACGCAGTATTTT. Its protein product is CASSLRQGTDTQYF.